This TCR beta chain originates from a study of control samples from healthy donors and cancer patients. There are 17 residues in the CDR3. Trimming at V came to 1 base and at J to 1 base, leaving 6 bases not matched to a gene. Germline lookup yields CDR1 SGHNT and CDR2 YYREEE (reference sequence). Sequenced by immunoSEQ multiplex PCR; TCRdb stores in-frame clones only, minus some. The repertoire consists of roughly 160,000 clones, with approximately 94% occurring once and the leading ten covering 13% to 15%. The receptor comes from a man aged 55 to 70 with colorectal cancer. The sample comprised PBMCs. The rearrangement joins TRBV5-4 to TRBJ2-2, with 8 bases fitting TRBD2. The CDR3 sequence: CASSLPRGGGNTGELFF. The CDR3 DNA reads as TGTGCCAGCAGCTTGCCCCGGGGGGGCGGGAACACCGGGGAGCTGTTTTTT.